The 3 T cell receptor beta chains presented below share a single source sample, sequenced in a study of blood T cell repertoires in COVID-19. Sequencing was performed with immunoSEQ multiplex PCR; in TCRdb, only in-frame clones are kept and a portion is missing. The repertoire holds about 210,000 clones, with about 90% as singletons. Source material: peripheral blood. Source of these receptors: a young man with active or convalescent COVID-19.

CDR3 coding DNA: TGTGCCAGCAGCTTGGACTCGGGAGGGGTCCGGGAGACCCAGTACTTC. It translates to CASSLDSGGVRETQYF. The chain employs TRBV5-4 and TRBJ2-5; TRBD2 aligns across 8 bases. Germline values: CDR1 SGHNT, CDR2 YYREEE (reference sequence). The CDR3 sequence is 16 residues long. The junction had 9 bases not matched to a gene; V was cut back by 0 bases and J by 5 bases.

The rearrangement uses TRBV30 and TRBJ1-5; 8 nucleotides match TRBD1. Trimming at V came to 0 bases and at J to 7 bases, leaving 8 bases not matched to a gene. This CDR3 comprises 15 residues. The V gene's germline CDR1 is GTSNPN and CDR2 SVGIG (reference sequence). CDR3 protein: CAWSVGGQGRQPQHF. In DNA form, the CDR3 reads TGTGCCTGGAGTGTTGGCGGACAGGGAAGACAGCCCCAGCATTTT.

Here the CDR3 DNA reads TGTGCCAGTAGTATTTCCGGGACAGGGGAAGAGACCCAGTACTTC. Its protein is CASSISGTGEETQYF. This chain connects TRBV19 to TRBJ2-5, with 10 nucleotides matching TRBD1. Germline trimming cut 3 bases from V and 3 bases from J; bases unmatched to any gene: 4. Looked up from germline, CDR1 is LNHDA and CDR2 is SQIVND (reference sequence). This CDR3 has 15 amino acids.